These 27 T cell receptor beta chains were sequenced from one sample in a study of RUNX1 and TCR beta rearrangement in T-cell leukemia. Next generation amplicon sequencing characterized TCR beta DJ and VDJ rearrangements. In TCRdb, the PCR reads were re-called with MiXCR into one record per CDR3 protein. The data contain around 500 distinct CDR3 sequences, around 38% of them singletons. The sample taken for sequencing was blood. Receptor source: a female donor with T-cell acute lymphoblastic leukemia.

This clonotype was recorded at least ten times. CDR3 amino acids: CASSLGTGESNQPQHF. DNA of the CDR3: TGTGCCAGCAGCTTAGGGACAGGTGAAAGCAATCAGCCCCAGCATTTT. V and J are TRBV11-2 and TRBJ1-5; 7 bases agree with TRBD1. The length of the CDR3 is 16 residues. CDR1 SGHAT and CDR2 FQNNGV come from the germline V gene. V lost 1 base and J lost 1; bases outside the gene matches: 4.

V is TRBV12-3 or TRBV12-4 and J is TRBJ1-2; 7 bases match TRBD1. There are 17 residues in the CDR3. Trimming cost V 6 bases and J 4 bases; bases outside gene matches: 17. Here the CDR3 reads CASSPTLIDRVGYGYTF. Here the CDR3 DNA reads TGTGCCAGCAGCCCGACCCTGATAGACAGGGTTGGCTATGGCTACACCTTC.

This clonotype was detected only a few times. The chain uses TRBV10-3 and TRBJ1-1; the match to TRBD1 covers 9 bases. CDR1 and CDR2 (germline): ENHRY, SYGVKD. There are 14 residues in the CDR3. The junction had 8 bases not matched to a gene; V was cut back by 4 bases and J by 8 bases. The CDR3: CAISAGTGTPEAFF. CDR3 nucleotide sequence: TGTGCCATCAGTGCCGGGACAGGGACCCCAGAAGCTTTCTTT.

This clonotype turned up a few times. The rearrangement uses TRBV27 and TRBJ1-1; D uncertain. This CDR3 contains 14 residues. V was clipped by 4 bases and J by 0 bases, with 9 bases between them. Germline assignment: CDR1 MNHEY and CDR2 SMNVEV (reference sequence). The CDR3 DNA sequence: TGTGCCAGCAGTTCAAGACCCATGAACACTGAAGCTTTCTTT. Its translation is CASSSRPMNTEAFF.

This clonotype has a handful of counts. The rearrangement links TRBV5-6 to TRBJ1-2, with 8 bases identical to TRBD1. Germline trimming cut 5 bases from V and 10 bases from J; bases unmatched to any gene: 7. The CDR3 runs 12 residues. Germline values: CDR1 SGHDT, CDR2 YYEEEE. The CDR3 DNA reads as TGTGCCAGCAGTCTCGGACAGGGTGACTACACCTTC. Protein product: CASSLGQGDYTF. Supplemented by reference TRBV5-6 and TRBJ1-2, the full variable domain reads DAGVTQSPTHLIKTRGQQVTLRCSPKSGHDTVSWYQQALGQGPQFIFQYYEEEERQRGNFPDRFSGHQFPNYSSELNVNALLLGDSALYLCASSLGQGDYTFGSGTRLTVV.

This clonotype was detected a few times. A much larger clone sits a single nucleotide away, making a read error possible. The chain is built from TRBV5-6 and TRBJ1-4; no reliable D call. The CDR3 sequence is 15 residues long. Germline CDR1 reads SGHDT; CDR2 reads YYEEEE. V shed 6 bases and J shed 0 bases, with 12 bases lying between them. The CDR3 DNA reads as TGTGCCAGCAACTTAACACGAGCAACTAATGAAAAACTGTTTTTT. Amino acids: CASNLTRATNEKLFF.

This clonotype is deemed medium-sized. The chain has TRBV20-1 and TRBJ2-7; D possibly matches TRBD1 or TRBD2 (5 bases each). Germline assignment: CDR1 DFQATT and CDR2 SNEGSKA (reference sequence). This CDR3 region has 13 residues. With 6 bases removed from V and 0 bases from J, the gap between germline ends came to 12 bases. This chain's CDR3 is CSAWGLSSYEQYF. CDR3 nucleotide sequence: TGCAGTGCCTGGGGGTTGAGCTCCTACGAGCAGTACTTC.

By sample share, this clonotype is medium-sized. The genes are TRBV11-2 and TRBJ2-7; D remains unclear. V lost 3 bases, J lost 2 bases, and 11 bases lay in between. This CDR3 region has 14 residues. Germline CDR1 and CDR2: SGHAT and FQNNGV. The CDR3 region has the DNA TGTGCCAGCAGCTTGGGGATTGGGACCTACGAGCAGTACTTC. Its translation is CASSLGIGTYEQYF.

This clonotype was seen a few times. V gene TRBV30 combines with J gene TRBJ1-1; D gene uncertain. Germline V lookup: CDR1 GTSNPN, CDR2 SVGIG (reference sequence). Trimming pared 8 bases from V and 4 bases from J, leaving 14 bases between. This CDR3 contains 12 residues. DNA of the CDR3: TGTGCCCTTGACGACTCGGGCACTGAAGCTTTCTTT. It encodes CALDDSGTEAFF. The variable domain in full, with the rest retrieved from reference TRBV30 and TRBJ1-1, is SQTIHQWPATLVQPVGSPLSLECTVEGTSNPNLYWYRQAAGRGLQLLFYSVGIGQISSEVPQNLSASRPQDRQFILSSKKLLLSDSGFYLCALDDSGTEAFFGQGTRLTVV.

This clonotype was counted only a few times. The V and J genes are TRBV11-2 and TRBJ1-1; tentatively, D is TRBD1 (5 bases). This CDR3 is built from 15 residues. The V and J ends lost 4 bases and 0 bases respectively, with 12 bases between them. Germline V gene lookup returns CDR1 SGHAT and CDR2 FQNNGV. CDR3: CASSYWGELNTEAFF. The CDR3, as DNA: TGTGCCAGCAGCTATTGGGGGGAACTGAACACTGAAGCTTTCTTT.

In this sample, this clonotype turned up many times. CDR3 in amino acids: CSAQGISSKTSYEQYF. In DNA, the CDR3 is TGCAGTGCCCAGGGGATATCTTCGAAGACCTCCTACGAGCAGTACTTC. V gene TRBV20-1 combines with J gene TRBJ2-7, with D tentatively TRBD1 (6 bases). This CDR3 region has 16 residues. Trimming took off 6 bases at V and 0 bases at J, with 21 bases between the two ends. Per germline, CDR1 DFQATT and CDR2 SNEGSKA (reference sequence).

Worth noting for this clonotype: This sequence may be a read error, since a much larger clone differs from it by one base. The chain combines TRBV11-1 with TRBJ1-2; D uncertain. The CDR3 is made up of 14 amino acids. Between the trimmed V and J ends, which lost 1 base and 9 bases, there was a span of 15 bases. CDR1 is SGHAT, CDR2 FQDESV, per germline (reference sequence). The CDR3 is CASSLESEVASYTF. As DNA, the CDR3 is TGTGCCAGCAGCTTAGAAAGTGAAGTTGCTAGCTACACCTTC.

The chain links TRBV5-6 to TRBJ1-1, with D uncertain. The germline V gene has CDR1 SGHDT and CDR2 YYEEEE. The V and J ends lost 2 bases and 1 base respectively, with 18 bases between them. This CDR3 contains 17 residues. DNA of the CDR3: TGTGCCAGCAGCTTACTATTACAGACAACTTCGAACACTGAAGCTTTCTTT. Translated: CASSLLLQTTSNTEAFF.

The rearrangement uses TRBV20-1 and TRBJ2-7; the D call may be TRBD1 or TRBD2 (5 bases each). Germline assignment: CDR1 DFQATT and CDR2 SNEGSKA (reference sequence). The CDR3 totals 12 residues. Trimming cost V 6 bases and J 6 bases, with 15 bases left between them. Here the CDR3 reads CSAGLSGSEQYF. CDR3 DNA sequence: TGCAGTGCCGGTCTCTCAGGGAGCGAGCAGTACTTC.

The chain uses TRBV28 and TRBJ1-5; no firm D call. Looked up from germline, CDR1 is MDHEN and CDR2 is SYDVKM. This CDR3 has 11 residues. V was clipped by 6 bases and J by 8 bases, with 8 bases between them. In DNA form, the CDR3 reads TGTGCCAGCAGCCTGGGTGAGCCCCAGCATTTT. Translated: CASSLGEPQHF.

This clonotype is medium-sized by share. The chain couples TRBV20-1 to TRBJ1-6, with D unresolved. CDR1 is DFQATT and CDR2 is SNEGSKA in the germline V gene (reference sequence). The CDR3 totals 11 residues. The CDR3 protein is CSVGPNSPLHF. DNA for the CDR3: TGCAGCGTCGGGCCAAATTCACCCCTCCACTTT.

The chain has TRBV4-1 and TRBJ1-1; D is unclear. The CDR3 length is 15 residues. The germline V gene has CDR1 MGHRA and CDR2 YSYEKL. V lost 1 base, J lost 1 base, and 10 bases lay in between. CDR3 bases: TGCGCCAGCAGCCAAGTAGGGTCACAGAACACTGAAGCTTTCTTT. Protein: CASSQVGSQNTEAFF.

The V and J genes are TRBV4-2 and TRBJ1-1; TRBD1 aligns across 10 bases. V dropped 4 bases and J dropped 0; count of bases not matched to a gene: 5. The V gene's germline CDR1 is LGHNA and CDR2 YNFKEQ. The CDR3 consists of 16 residues. The CDR3: CASSPGTGVVNTEAFF. CDR3 nucleotides: TGTGCCAGCAGCCCGGGGACAGGGGTTGTGAACACTGAAGCTTTCTTT.

This clonotype was seen more than once but under ten times. The CDR3 DNA reads as TGTGCCAGTAGTAGCCGGGGACCAAATGAAAAACTGTTTTTT. Protein sequence: CASSSRGPNEKLFF. V usage is TRBV19 and J usage is TRBJ1-4; maybe TRBD1 (5 bases). Germline V gives CDR1 LNHDA, CDR2 SQIVND (reference sequence). V was shortened by 4 bases and J by 5 bases, with 11 bases between the two germline ends. This CDR3 contains 14 residues.

The chain is built from TRBV19 and TRBJ1-4; TRBD1 agrees at 11 bases. The CDR3 contains 15 residues. The J segment lost 8 bases and the V segment lost 3 bases, leaving 5 bases of the junction unmatched. CDR1 is LNHDA, CDR2 SQIVND, per germline (reference sequence). CDR3 amino acids: CASSIAGTGGEKLFF. CDR3 coding DNA: TGTGCCAGTAGTATTGCCGGGACAGGGGGAGAAAAACTGTTTTTT. Looking up the rest from reference TRBV19 and TRBJ1-4 gives the full variable domain: DGGITQSPKYLFRKEGQNVTLSCEQNLNHDAMYWYRQDPGQGLRLIYYSQIVNDFQKGDIAEGYSVSREKKESFPLTVTSAQKNPTAFYLCASSIAGTGGEKLFFGSGTQLSVL.

The CDR3 protein is CASSQGLADYEQYF. DNA of the CDR3: TGTGCCAGCAGCCAAGGACTAGCCGACTACGAGCAGTACTTC. The J gene is TRBJ2-7, the V gene TRBV3-1; 7 bases agree with TRBD2. The CDR3 extends over 14 amino acids. V lost 1 base, J lost 3 bases, and 3 bases stayed unmatched. Germline V lookup: CDR1 LGHDT, CDR2 YNNKEL (reference sequence).

This clonotype was seen repeatedly, ten times or more. The chain uses TRBV20-1 and TRBJ1-2, with D possibly TRBD1 on 5 matching bases. CDR1 and CDR2 (germline): DFQATT, SNEGSKA (reference sequence). CDR3 length: 14 residues. The V end lost 6 bases, the J end lost 8 bases, and 22 bases lay between the germline ends. CDR3 loop: CSALTLTASSGYTF. The CDR3, as DNA: TGCAGTGCATTAACCCTGACAGCTTCATCGGGCTACACCTTC.

The chain combines TRBV12-3 or TRBV12-4 with TRBJ2-6; possibly TRBD1 for D (5 bases). The ends were cut back, 3 bases at V and 4 bases at J, with 22 bases in the middle. There are 19 residues in the CDR3. As DNA, the CDR3 is TGTGCCAGCAGTTTTATACCAGGGCCCATGCGGTCAGGGGCCAACGTCCTGACTTTC. Amino acid sequence: CASSFIPGPMRSGANVLTF.

The rearrangement joins TRBV4-3 to TRBJ2-7, with 7 bases that match TRBD1. Germline V lookup: CDR1 LGHNA, CDR2 YSLEER. CDR3 length: 13 amino acids. V dropped 6 bases and J dropped 3; count of bases not matched to a gene: 5. The CDR3 bases are TGCGCCAGCAGTGACAGGGAAGGCTACGAGCAGTACTTC. Translated, it gives CASSDREGYEQYF.

This clonotype was seen more than once but under ten times. V is TRBV19 and J is TRBJ1-1; D might be TRBD1 (6 bases). Germline CDR1 and CDR2: LNHDA and SQIVND (reference sequence). The CDR3 runs to 13 residues. V gave up 6 bases and J gave up 2 bases, with 10 bases separating them. The CDR3 region has the DNA TGTGCCAGTAGGGACAGCCTTAACACTGAAGCTTTCTTT. Protein: CASRDSLNTEAFF.

This clonotype has just a few counts. The chain employs TRBV11-2 and TRBJ2-7, with TRBD2 as a possible D gene (6 bases). This CDR3 is built from 13 residues. Trimming took 8 bases from V and 0 from J, leaving 11 bases between them. CDR1 and CDR2 (germline): SGHAT, FQNNGV. The CDR3 DNA reads TGTGCCAGCGGTCTCGGGGGCTCCTACGAGCAGTACTTC. Its protein product is CASGLGGSYEQYF.

This clonotype came up many times. The CDR3 is CASSLLAHTEAFF. As DNA, the CDR3 is TGTGCCAGCAGTTTACTCGCGCACACTGAAGCTTTCTTT. This chain joins TRBV12-3 or TRBV12-4 and TRBJ1-1, with D hard to call. The CDR3 length is 13 residues. V dropped 2 bases and J dropped 3 bases, with 7 bases sitting between them.